The source of this TCR beta chain is a study of STAT3 mutations in large granular lymphocyte leukemia. Looking at the study overall: Among longitudinally sequenced T-LGLL patients, roughly half had canonical activating STAT3 mutations detected.

Concerning this clone: Its antigen is not identified.

Study-level points and caveats: In T-cell large granular lymphocyte leukemia, about half of patients showed multiple immunodominant subclonotypes. TCR clonotype switching after therapy occurred in about 30% of the 18 patients.

Profiling relied on immunoSEQ multiplex PCR, and the TCRdb table lists in-frame clones only, not all of them. The table shows about 12,000 clones, with about three quarters occurring only once. The receptor's source is a man between 60 and 70 years old with T-cell large granular lymphocyte leukemia. Some clones in this sample may be carry-over from other donors' samples. The sample was peripheral blood mononuclear cells.

CDR3 sequence: CSASTTRTDTQYF. The CDR3 DNA sequence: TGCAGCGCCTCGACTACGCGCACAGATACGCAGTATTTT. The V and J genes are TRBV29-1 and TRBJ2-3; D possibly corresponds to TRBD2 (5 bases). The CDR3 extends over 13 amino acids. CDR1 and CDR2 (germline): SQVTM, ANQGSEA. The V end was cut by 7 bases, the J end by 1 base, with 12 bases between.